Described below is a single TCR beta chain sequence and its context. What it binds is not known. The data were taken from a study of CD8+ T cells in alopecia areata. Study-wide results and limits: Scalp clonality and expanded CD8+ clones among the top 100 were significantly decreased by tofacitinib.

Described treatment: oral pan-JAK inhibitor, 5-10 mg twice daily. The CDR3 extends over 14 amino acids. Germline V gene data show CDR1 as MNHEY and CDR2 as SVGAGI. Trimming shortened V by 0 bases and J by 0 bases, and 5 bases separated the two germline ends. Isolated RNA was reverse transcribed into cDNA used as the sequencing template. Sequenced by immunoSEQ multiplex PCR; TCRdb stores in-frame clones only, minus some. The sample has approximately 210,000 clones; around three fifths are singletons. V is TRBV6-5 and J is TRBJ2-5, with D unclear. The TCR originated in a human donor with alopecia areata. The sample in question was CD4+ T cells sorted from blood, obtained at week 49, from a patient treated with tofacitinib. The CDR3 DNA sequence: TGTGCCAGCAGTTACTCCTGGGACCAAGAGACCCAGTACTTC. Translation: CASSYSWDQETQYF.